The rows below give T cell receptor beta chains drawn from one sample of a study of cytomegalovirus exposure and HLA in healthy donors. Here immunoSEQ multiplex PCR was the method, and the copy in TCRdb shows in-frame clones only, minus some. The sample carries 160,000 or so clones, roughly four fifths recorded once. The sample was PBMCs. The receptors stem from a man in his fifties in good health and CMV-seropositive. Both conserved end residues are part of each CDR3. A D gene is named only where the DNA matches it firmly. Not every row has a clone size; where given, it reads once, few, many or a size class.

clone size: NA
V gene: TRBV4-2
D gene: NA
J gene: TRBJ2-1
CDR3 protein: CASSQDRQGPYNEQFF
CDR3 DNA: TGTGCCAGCAGCCAAGATCGGCAGGGCCCCTACAATGAGCAGTTCTTC

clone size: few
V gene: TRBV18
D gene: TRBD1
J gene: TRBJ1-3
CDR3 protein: CASSPRQGAGNTIYF
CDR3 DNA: TGTGCCAGCTCACCGAGACAGGGGGCTGGAAACACCATATATTTT

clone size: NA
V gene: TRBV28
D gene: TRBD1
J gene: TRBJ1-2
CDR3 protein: CASSFTLGQLYGYTF
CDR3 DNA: TGTGCCAGCAGTTTTACCCTGGGACAGCTCTATGGCTACACCTTC

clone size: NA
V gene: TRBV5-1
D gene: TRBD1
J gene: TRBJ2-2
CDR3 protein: CASSAGTGLTGELFF
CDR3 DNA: TGCGCCAGCAGCGCCGGGACAGGTCTGACCGGGGAGCTGTTTTTT

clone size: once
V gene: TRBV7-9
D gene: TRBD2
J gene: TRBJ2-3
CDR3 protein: CASSSPSGGIPDTQYF
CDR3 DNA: TGTGCCAGCAGCTCCCCGAGCGGGGGGATCCCAGATACGCAGTATTTT

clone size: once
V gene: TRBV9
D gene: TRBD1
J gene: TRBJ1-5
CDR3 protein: CASSDTTGWPQHF
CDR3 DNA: TGTGCCAGCAGCGACACGACAGGGTGGCCCCAGCATTTT

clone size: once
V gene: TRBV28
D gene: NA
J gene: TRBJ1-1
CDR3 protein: CASSLSGTEAFF
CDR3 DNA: TGTGCCAGCAGTTTATCGGGCACTGAAGCTTTCTTT

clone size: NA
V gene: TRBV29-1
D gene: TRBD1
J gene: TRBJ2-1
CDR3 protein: CSVRTFPGQGGNEQFF
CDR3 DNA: TGCAGCGTTCGGACCTTCCCGGGACAGGGTGGTAATGAGCAGTTCTTC

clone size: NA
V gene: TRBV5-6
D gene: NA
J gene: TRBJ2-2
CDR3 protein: CASSPPPGFTGELFF
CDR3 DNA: TGTGCCAGCAGCCCACCGCCGGGGTTCACCGGGGAGCTGTTTTTT

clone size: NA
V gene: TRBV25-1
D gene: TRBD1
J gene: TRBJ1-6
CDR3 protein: CASSEPAGQGNSPLHF
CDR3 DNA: TGTGCCAGCAGTGAACCCGCGGGACAGGGCAATTCACCCCTCCACTTT

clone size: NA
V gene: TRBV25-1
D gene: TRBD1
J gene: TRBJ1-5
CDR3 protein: CASSKTKGALNQPQHF
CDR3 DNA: TGTGCCAGCAGCAAGACTAAGGGGGCACTTAATCAGCCCCAGCATTTT

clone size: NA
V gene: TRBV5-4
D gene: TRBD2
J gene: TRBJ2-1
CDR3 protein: CASSLGTSGRTNEQFF
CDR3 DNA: TGTGCCAGCAGCTTAGGGACTAGCGGGAGGACAAATGAGCAGTTCTTC

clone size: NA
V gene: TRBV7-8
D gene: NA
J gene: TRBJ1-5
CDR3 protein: CASSSAVGAQPQHF
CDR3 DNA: TGTGCCAGCAGCTCGGCAGTGGGGGCTCAGCCCCAGCATTTT

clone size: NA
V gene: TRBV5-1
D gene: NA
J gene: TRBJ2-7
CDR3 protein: CASSLQGYEQYF
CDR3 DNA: TGCGCCAGCAGCTTACAGGGATACGAGCAGTACTTC

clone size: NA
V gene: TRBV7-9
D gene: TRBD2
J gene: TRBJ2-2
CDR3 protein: CSSSGWGLAGVSGELFF
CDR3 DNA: TGTTCCAGCAGCGGATGGGGGCTAGCGGGAGTCAGCGGGGAGCTGTTTTTT